This T cell receptor beta chain was identified in a study of blood T cell repertoires in COVID-19. Turning to the study itself: Samples came from the United States, Italy and Spain, spanning acute and convalescent COVID-19. Sources were T cells, B-cell-depleted T cells, or PBMCs; the material itself was cDNA or gDNA.

Authors' analysis steps: Quantification of nucleated cells was approximated via reference gene primer amplification. Sequencing used immunoSEQ multiplex PCR; TCRdb keeps in-frame clones, though not all of them. That table furnishes V, J and clone size, whereas the DNA furnished D and trimming. The sample lists 150,000 to 160,000 clones; just under 85% were seen once. Germline V gene sequence: CDR1 LGHDT, CDR2 YNNKEL (reference sequence). Trimming shortened V by 0 bases and J by 4 bases, and 4 bases separated the two germline ends. The CDR3 has 13 amino acids. This sequence originates from a woman aged 60 to 75 with acute or convalescent COVID-19. The rearrangement uses TRBV3-1 (or the pseudogene TRBV3-2) and TRBJ1-3; the D is unclear. Sequencing input: peripheral blood. In DNA form, the CDR3 reads TGTGCCAGCAGCCAAGAGGGCGGAAACACCATATATTTT. It is translated as CASSQEGGNTIYF.